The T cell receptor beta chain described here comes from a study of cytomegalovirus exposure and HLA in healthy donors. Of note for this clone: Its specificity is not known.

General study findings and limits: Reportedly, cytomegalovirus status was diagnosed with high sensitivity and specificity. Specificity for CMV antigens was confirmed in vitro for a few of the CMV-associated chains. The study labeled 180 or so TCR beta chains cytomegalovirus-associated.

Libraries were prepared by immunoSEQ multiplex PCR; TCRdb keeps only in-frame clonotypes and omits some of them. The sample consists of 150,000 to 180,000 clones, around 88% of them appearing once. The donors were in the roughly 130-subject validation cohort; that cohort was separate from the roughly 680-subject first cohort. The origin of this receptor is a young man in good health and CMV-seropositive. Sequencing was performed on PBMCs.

In nucleotides, the CDR3 is TGCGCCAGCAGCCGAGTGGGGACTAGCGGGGGCTCCTACGAGCAGTACTTC. Protein sequence: CASSRVGTSGGSYEQYF. The gene calls are TRBV4-1 and TRBJ2-7; 14 bases line up with TRBD2. Germline CDR1 and CDR2: MGHRA and YSYEKL. This CDR3 is built from 17 residues. The V segment lost 4 bases and the J segment 0 bases; nucleotides outside the gene matches: 5.